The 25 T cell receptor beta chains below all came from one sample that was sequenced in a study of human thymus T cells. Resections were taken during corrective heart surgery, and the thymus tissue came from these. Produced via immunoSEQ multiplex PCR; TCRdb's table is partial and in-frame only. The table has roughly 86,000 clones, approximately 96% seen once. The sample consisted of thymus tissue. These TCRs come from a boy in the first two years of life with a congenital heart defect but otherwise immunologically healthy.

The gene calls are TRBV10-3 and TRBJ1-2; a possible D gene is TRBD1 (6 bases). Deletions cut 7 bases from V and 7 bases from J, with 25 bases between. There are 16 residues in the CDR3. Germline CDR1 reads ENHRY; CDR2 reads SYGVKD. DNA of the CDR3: TGTGCCATCATTGAAAGGGAGGGACATGCGGCGGGTGGCTACACCTTC. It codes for CAIIEREGHAAGGYTF.

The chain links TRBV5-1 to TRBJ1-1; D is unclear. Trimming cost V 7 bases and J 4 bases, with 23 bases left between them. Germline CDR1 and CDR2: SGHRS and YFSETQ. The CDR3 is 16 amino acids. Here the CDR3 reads CASLCKQDSLITEAFF. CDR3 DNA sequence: TGCGCCAGCCTCTGTAAGCAGGACTCTCTCATCACTGAAGCTTTCTTT.

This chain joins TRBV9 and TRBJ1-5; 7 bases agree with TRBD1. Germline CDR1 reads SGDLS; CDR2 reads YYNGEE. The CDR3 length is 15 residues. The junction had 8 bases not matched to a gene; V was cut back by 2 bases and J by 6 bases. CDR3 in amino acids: CASSVSTGFGQPQHF. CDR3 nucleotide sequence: TGTGCCAGCAGCGTCTCGACAGGGTTTGGTCAGCCCCAGCATTTT.

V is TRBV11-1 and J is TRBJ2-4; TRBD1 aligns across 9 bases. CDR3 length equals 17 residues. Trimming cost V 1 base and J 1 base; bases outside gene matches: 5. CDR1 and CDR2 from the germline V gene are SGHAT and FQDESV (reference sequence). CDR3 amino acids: CASSLGTGALAKNIQYF. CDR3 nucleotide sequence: TGTGCCAGCAGCTTAGGGACAGGGGCCTTGGCCAAAAACATTCAGTACTTC. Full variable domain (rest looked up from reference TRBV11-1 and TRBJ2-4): EAEVAQSPRYKITEKSQAVAFWCDPISGHATLYWYRQILGQGPELLVQFQDESVVDDSQLPKDRFSAERLKGVDSTLKIQPAELGDSAMYLCASSLGTGALAKNIQYFGAGTRLSVL.

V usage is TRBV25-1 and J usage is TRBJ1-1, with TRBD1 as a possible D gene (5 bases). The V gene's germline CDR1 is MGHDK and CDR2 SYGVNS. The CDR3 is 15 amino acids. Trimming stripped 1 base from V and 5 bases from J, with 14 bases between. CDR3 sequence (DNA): TGTGCCAGCAGTGAATGTGGGACGGAGGGGACTGAAGCTTTCTTT. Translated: CASSECGTEGTEAFF.

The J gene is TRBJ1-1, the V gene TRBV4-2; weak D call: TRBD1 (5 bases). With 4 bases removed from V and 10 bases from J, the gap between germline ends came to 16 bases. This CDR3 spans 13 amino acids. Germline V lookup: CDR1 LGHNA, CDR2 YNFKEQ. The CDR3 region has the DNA TGTGCCAGCAGCCGCCGGGGGGACCCTAGAGCTTTCTTT. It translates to CASSRRGDPRAFF.

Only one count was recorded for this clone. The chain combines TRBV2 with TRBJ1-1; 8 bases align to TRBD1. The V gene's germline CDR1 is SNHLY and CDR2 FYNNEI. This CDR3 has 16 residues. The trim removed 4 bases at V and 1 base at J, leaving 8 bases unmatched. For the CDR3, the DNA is TGTGCCAGCAGTGGCCAGGCGGACAGGGCGAACACTGAAGCTTTCTTT. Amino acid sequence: CASSGQADRANTEAFF.

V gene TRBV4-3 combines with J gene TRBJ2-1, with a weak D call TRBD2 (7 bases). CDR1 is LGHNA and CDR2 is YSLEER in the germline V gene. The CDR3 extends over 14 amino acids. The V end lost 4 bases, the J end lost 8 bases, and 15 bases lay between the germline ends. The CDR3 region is CASSRTRGGHEQFF. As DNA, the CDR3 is TGCGCCAGCAGCCGCACGAGGGGGGGCCATGAGCAGTTCTTC.

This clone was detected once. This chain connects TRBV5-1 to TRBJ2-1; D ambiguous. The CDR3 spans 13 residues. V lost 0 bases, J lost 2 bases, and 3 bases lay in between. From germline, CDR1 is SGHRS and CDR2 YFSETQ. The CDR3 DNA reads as TGCGCCAGCAGCTTGGGGACCTACAATGAGCAGTTCTTC. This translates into CASSLGTYNEQFF.

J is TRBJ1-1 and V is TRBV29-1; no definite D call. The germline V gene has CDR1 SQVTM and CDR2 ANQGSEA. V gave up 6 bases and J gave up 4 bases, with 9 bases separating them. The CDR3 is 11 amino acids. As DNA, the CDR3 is TGCAGCGTACCGGGAGGCACTGAAGCTTTCTTT. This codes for CSVPGGTEAFF.

CDR3 sequence: CASSVGRLGIMNTEAFF. The CDR3 region has the DNA TGCGCCAGCAGTGTTGGTAGGTTGGGCATCATGAACACTGAAGCTTTCTTT. The chain couples TRBV10-1 to TRBJ1-1; the D is unclear. Germline values: CDR1 WNHNN, CDR2 SYGVQD (reference sequence). The CDR3 is made up of 17 amino acids. Trimming stripped 4 bases from V and 0 bases from J, with 18 bases between.

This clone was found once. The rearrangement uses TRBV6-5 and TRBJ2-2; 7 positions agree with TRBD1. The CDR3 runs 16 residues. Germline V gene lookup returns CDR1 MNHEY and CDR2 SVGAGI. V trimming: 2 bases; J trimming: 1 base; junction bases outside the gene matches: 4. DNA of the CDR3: TGTGCCAGCAGTTACGACCGGACAGGGAACACCGGGGAGCTGTTTTTT. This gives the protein CASSYDRTGNTGELFF.

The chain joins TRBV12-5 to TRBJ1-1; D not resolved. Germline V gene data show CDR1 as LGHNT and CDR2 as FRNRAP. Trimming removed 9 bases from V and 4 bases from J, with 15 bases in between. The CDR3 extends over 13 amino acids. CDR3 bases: TGTGCTAGCCACTTGCGGGGAGCCACTGAAGCTTTCTTT. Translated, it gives CASHLRGATEAFF.

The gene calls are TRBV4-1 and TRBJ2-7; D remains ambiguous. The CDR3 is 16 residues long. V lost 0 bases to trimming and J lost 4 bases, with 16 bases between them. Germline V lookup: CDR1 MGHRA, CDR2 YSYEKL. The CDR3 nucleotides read TGCGCCAGCAGCCAAGATAAGGCAAGGCGGAGATACGAGCAGTACTTC. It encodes CASSQDKARRRYEQYF.

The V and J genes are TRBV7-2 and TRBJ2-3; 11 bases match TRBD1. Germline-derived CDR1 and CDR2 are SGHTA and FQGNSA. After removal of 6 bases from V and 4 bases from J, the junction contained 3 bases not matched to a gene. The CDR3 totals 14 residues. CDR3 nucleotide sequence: TGTGCCAGCAGTTTGGGACAGGGGGCAGATACGCAGTATTTT. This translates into CASSLGQGADTQYF. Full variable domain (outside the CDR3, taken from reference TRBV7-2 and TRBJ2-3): GAGVSQSPSNKVTEKGKDVELRCDPISGHTALYWYRQSLGQGLEFLIYFQGNSAPDKSGLPSDRFSAERTGGSVSTLTIQRTQQEDSAVYLCASSLGQGADTQYFGPGTRLTVL.

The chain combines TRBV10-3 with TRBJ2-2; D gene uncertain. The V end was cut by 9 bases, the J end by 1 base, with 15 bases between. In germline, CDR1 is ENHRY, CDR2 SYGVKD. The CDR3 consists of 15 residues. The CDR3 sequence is CAITPDNGNTGELFF. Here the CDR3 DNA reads TGTGCCATTACCCCGGATAACGGGAACACCGGGGAGCTGTTTTTT.

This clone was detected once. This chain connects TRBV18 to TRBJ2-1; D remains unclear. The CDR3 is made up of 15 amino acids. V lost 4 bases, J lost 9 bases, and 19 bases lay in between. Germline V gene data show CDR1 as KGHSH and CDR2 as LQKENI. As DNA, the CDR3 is TGTGCCAGCTCACTACGGGTCCTAGATTTCCGTGAGCAGTTCTTC. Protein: CASSLRVLDFREQFF.

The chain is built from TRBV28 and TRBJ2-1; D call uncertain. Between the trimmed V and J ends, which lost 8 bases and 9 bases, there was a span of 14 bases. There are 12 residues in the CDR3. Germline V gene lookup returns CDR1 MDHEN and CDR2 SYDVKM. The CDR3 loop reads CASESKGSEQFF. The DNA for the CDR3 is TGTGCCAGCGAGTCTAAGGGCTCTGAGCAGTTCTTC.

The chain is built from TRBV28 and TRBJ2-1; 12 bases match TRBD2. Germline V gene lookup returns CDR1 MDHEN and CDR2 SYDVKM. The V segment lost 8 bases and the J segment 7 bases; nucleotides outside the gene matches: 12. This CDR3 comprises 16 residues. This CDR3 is CASGLAGGPQPNEQFF. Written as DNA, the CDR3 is TGTGCCAGCGGTCTAGCGGGAGGGCCTCAGCCGAATGAGCAGTTCTTC.

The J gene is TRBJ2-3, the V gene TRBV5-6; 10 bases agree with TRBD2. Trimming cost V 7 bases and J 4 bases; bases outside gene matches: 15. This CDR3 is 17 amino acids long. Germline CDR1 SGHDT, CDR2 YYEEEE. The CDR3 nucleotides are TGTGCCAGCTACCAGGGGGTGGCTAGCGGGAGTGCAGATACGCAGTATTTT. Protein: CASYQGVASGSADTQYF.

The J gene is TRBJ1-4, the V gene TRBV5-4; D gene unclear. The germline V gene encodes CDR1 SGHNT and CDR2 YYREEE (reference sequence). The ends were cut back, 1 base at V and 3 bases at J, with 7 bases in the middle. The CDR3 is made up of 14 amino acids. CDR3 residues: CASSLRAANEKLFF. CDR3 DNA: TGTGCCAGCAGCTTGCGGGCCGCTAATGAAAAACTGTTTTTT.

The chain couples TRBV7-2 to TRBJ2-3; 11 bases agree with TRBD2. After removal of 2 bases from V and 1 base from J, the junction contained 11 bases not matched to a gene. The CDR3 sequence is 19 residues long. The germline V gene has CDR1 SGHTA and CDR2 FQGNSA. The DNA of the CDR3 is TGTGCCAGCAGCTTAAGGGGACTAGCGGCCTCCGGGCGCACAGATACGCAGTATTTT. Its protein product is CASSLRGLAASGRTDTQYF. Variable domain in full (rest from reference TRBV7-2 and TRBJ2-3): GAGVSQSPSNKVTEKGKDVELRCDPISGHTALYWYRQSLGQGLEFLIYFQGNSAPDKSGLPSDRFSAERTGGSVSTLTIQRTQQEDSAVYLCASSLRGLAASGRTDTQYFGPGTRLTVL.

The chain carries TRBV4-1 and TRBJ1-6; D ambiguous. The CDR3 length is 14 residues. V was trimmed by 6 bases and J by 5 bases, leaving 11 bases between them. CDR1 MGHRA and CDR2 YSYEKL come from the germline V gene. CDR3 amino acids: CASRLGHDNSPLHF. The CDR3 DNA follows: TGCGCCAGCAGACTGGGCCATGATAATTCACCCCTCCACTTT.

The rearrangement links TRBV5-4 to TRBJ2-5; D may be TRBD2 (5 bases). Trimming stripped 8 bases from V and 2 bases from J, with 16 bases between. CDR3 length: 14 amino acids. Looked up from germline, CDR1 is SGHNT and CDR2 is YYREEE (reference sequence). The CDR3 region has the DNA TGTGCCAGTAATAGCGAACCATCTCAAGAGACCCAGTACTTC. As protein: CASNSEPSQETQYF.

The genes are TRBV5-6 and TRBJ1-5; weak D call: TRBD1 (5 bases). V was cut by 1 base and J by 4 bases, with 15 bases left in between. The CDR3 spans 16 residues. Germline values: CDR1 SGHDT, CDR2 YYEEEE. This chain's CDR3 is CASSLRMTAPNQPQHF. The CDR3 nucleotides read TGTGCCAGCAGCTTGCGGATGACAGCACCTAATCAGCCCCAGCATTTT.